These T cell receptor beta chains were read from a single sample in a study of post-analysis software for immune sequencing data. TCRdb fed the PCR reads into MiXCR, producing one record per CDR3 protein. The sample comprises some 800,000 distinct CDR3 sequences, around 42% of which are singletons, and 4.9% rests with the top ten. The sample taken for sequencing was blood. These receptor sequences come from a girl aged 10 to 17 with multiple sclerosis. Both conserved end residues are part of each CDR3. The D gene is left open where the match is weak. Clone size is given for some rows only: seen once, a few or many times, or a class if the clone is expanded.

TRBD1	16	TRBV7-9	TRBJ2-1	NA	TGTGCCAGCAGCTTAAGGGGGACAGGGACCTACAATGAGCAGTTCTTC	CASSLRGTGTYNEQFF
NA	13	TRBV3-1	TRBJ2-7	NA	TGTGCCAGCAGCCAAGAGTGGGCCTACGAGCAGTACTTC	CASSQEWAYEQYF
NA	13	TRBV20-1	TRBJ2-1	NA	TGCAGTGCTAGAGATCTCTTCGTCAATGAGCAGTTCTTC	CSARDLFVNEQFF
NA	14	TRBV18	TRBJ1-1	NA	TGTGCCAGCTCACCTGACATGTCGAACACTGAAGCTTTCTTT	CASSPDMSNTEAFF
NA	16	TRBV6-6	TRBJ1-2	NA	TGTGCCAGCAGTTACTCGAAGCTCGGGGTCCCCTATGGCTACACCTTC	CASSYSKLGVPYGYTF
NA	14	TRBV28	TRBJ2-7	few	TGTGCCAGCAGTTTATGGGAGGGGGCAGGGGAGCAGTACTTC	CASSLWEGAGEQYF
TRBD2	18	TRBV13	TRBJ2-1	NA	TGTGCCAGCAGCTTCACGCGCGCCGGGACTAGCGGCGACAATGAGCAGTTCTTC	CASSFTRAGTSGDNEQFF
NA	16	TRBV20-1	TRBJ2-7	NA	TGCAGTGCTAGAGAGCCCGGGACTCAACACTCCTACGAGCAGTACTTC	CSAREPGTQHSYEQYF
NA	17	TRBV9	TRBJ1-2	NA	TGTGCCAGCAGCGATCGACAGAAAAAAAGGGAGTACTATGGCTACACCTTC	CASSDRQKKREYYGYTF
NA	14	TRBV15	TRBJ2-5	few	TGTGCCACCAGCAGAGTTACATATCAAGAGACCCAGTACTTC	CATSRVTYQETQYF
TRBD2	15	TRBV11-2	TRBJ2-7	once	TGTGCCAGCAGCTATTTAGCGGGAGGTTTCTACGAGCAGTACTTC	CASSYLAGGFYEQYF
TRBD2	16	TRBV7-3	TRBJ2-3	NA	TGTGCCAGCAGCCCCGGGGGGGGACTAGCACGGGATACGCAGTATTTT	CASSPGGGLARDTQYF
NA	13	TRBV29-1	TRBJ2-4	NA	TGCAGCGCCCTAGGGGGTACCAAAAACATTCAGTACTTC	CSALGGTKNIQYF